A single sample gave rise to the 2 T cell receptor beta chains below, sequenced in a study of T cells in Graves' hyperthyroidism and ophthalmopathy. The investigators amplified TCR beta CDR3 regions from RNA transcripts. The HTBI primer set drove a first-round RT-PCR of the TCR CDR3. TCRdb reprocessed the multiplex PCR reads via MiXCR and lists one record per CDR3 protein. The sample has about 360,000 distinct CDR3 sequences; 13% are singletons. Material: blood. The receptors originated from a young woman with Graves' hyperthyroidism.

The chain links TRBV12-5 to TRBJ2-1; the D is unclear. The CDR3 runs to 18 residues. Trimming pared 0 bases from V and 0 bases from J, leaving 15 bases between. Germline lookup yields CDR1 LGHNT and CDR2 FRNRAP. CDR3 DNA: TGTGCTAGTGGTTTGGTACTGGGTGACCCTAGCTCCTACAATGAGCAGTTCTTC. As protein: CASGLVLGDPSSYNEQFF.

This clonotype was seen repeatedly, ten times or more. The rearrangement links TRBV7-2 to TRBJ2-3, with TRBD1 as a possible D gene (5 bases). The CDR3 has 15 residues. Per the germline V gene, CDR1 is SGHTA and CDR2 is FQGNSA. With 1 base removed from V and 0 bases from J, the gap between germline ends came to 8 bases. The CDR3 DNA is TGTGCCAGCAGCTTAGGGGGCTATAGCACAGATACGCAGTATTTT. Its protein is CASSLGGYSTDTQYF.